This TCR beta chain was identified in a study of OX40 agonist ivuxolimab in advanced cancers. Looking at the study overall: The dose of intravenous ivuxolimab that patients received every 2 weeks ranged from 0.01 to 10 mg/kg. Participants could have had prior anti-PD-1, anti-PD-L1 or anti-CTLA-4 therapy, and less than 45% had some. Study results and caveats: The study observed clonal expansion of CD4+ and CD8+ blood T cells by week 6 at 0.1 to 3.0 mg/kg.

For this clone: Antigen unknown.

This CDR3 is 12 amino acids long. CDR1 and CDR2 (germline): SEHNR, FQNEAQ (reference sequence). V was cut by 5 bases and J by 7 bases, with 11 bases left in between. Sequencing was performed with immunoSEQ multiplex PCR; in TCRdb, only in-frame clones are kept and a portion is missing. The sample holds approximately 82,000 clones, 86% seen once. J is TRBJ1-2 and V is TRBV7-9, with D unclear. This sequence originates from an adult with an advanced solid tumor such as melanoma, head and neck, liver or kidney cancer. This specimen consisted of CD4+ or CD8+ T cells sorted from blood, obtained in a trial of the OX40 agonist ivuxolimab. CDR3: CASSLEISGYTF. The CDR3 region has the DNA TGTGCCAGCAGCCTAGAGATTAGTGGCTACACCTTC.